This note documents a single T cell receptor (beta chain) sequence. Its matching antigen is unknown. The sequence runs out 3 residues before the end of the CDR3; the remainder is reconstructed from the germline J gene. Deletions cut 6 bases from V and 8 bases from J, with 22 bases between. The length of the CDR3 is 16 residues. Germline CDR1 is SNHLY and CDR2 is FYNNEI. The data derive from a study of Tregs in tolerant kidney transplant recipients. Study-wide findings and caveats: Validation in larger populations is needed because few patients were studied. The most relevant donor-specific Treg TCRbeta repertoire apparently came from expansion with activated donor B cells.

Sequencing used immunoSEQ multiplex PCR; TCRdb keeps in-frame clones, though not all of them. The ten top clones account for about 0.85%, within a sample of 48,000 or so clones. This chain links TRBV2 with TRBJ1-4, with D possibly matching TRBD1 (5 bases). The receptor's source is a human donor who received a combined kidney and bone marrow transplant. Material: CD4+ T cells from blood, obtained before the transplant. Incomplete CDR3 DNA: TGTGCCAGCAGGGGGCCCGGAAAGGGGAAGGGGGAAAAA. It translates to CASRGPGKGKGEK. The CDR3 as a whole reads CASRGPGKGKGEKLFF.